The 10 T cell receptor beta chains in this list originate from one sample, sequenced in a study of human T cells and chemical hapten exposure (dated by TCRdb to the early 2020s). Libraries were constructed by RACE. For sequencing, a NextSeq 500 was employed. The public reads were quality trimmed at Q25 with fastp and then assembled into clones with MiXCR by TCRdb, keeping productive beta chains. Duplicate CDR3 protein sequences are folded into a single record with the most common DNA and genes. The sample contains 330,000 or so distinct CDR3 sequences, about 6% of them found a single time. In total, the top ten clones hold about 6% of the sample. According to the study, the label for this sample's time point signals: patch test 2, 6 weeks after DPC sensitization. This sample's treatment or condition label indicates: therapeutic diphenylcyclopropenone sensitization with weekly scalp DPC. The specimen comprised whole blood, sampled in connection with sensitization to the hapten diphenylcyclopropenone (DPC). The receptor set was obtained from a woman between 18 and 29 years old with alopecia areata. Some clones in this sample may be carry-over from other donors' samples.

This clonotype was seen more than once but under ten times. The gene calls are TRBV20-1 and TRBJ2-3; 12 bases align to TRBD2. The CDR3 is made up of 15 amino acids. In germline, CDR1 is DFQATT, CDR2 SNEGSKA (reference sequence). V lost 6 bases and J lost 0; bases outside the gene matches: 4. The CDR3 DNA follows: TGCAGTGCATGGACTAGCGGGGAGAGCACAGATACGCAGTATTTT. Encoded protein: CSAWTSGESTDTQYF.

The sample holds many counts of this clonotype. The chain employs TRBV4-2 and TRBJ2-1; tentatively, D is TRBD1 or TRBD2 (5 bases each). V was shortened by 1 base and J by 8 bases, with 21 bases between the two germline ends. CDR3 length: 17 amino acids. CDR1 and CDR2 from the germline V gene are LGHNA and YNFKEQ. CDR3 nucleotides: TGTGCCAGCAGCCAAGCCACCGTGAGGGACCAGAGGCATGAGCAGTTCTTC. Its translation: CASSQATVRDQRHEQFF.

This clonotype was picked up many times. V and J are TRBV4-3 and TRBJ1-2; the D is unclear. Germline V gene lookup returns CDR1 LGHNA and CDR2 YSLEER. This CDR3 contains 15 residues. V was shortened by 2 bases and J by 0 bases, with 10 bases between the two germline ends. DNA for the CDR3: TGCGCCAGCAGCCAAAGACCCCATACTAACTATGGCTACACCTTC. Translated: CASSQRPHTNYGYTF.

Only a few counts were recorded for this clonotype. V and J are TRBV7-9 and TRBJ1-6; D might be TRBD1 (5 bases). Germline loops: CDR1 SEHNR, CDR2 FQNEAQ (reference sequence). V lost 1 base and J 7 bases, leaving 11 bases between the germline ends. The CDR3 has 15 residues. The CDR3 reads CASSLGAGSNSPLHF. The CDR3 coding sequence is TGTGCCAGCAGCTTAGGAGCAGGGTCAAATTCACCCCTCCACTTT.

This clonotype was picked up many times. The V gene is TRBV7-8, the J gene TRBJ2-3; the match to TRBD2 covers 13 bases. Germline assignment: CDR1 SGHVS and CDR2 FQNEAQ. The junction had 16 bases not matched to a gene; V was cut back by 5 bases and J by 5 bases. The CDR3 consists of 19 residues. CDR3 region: CASSPIGGLAGARGDTQYF. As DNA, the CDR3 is TGTGCCAGCAGCCCTATAGGAGGACTAGCGGGGGCCCGCGGAGATACGCAGTATTTT.

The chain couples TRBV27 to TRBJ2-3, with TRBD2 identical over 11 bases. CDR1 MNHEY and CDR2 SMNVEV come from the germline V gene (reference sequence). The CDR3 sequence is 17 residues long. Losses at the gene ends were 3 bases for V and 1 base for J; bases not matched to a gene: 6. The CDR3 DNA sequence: TGTGCCAGCAGTTTTTCCCGACTAGCGGGGCGCACAGATACGCAGTATTTT. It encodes CASSFSRLAGRTDTQYF.

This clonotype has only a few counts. CDR3 in amino acids: CASTLPDRDDEQYF. As DNA, the CDR3 is TGTGCCAGCACCCTGCCCGACAGGGACGACGAGCAGTACTTC. The rearrangement uses TRBV7-9 and TRBJ2-7, with 7 bases aligning to TRBD1. Germline assignment: CDR1 SEHNR and CDR2 FQNEAQ (reference sequence). The junction had 11 bases not matched to a gene; V was cut back by 7 bases and J by 5 bases. The CDR3 consists of 14 residues. Complete variable domain (other parts from reference TRBV7-9 and TRBJ2-7): DTGVSQNPRHKITKRGQNVTFRCDPISEHNRLYWYRQTLGQGPEFLTYFQNEAQLEKSRLLSDRFSAERPKGSFSTLEIQRTEQGDSAMYLCASTLPDRDDEQYFGPGTRLTVT.

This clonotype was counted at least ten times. The CDR3 sequence: CASSGSGYTEAFF. The CDR3 bases are TGTGCCAGCAGCGGGAGCGGTTACACTGAAGCTTTCTTT. The J gene is TRBJ1-1, the V gene TRBV7-3; D uncertain. V was clipped by 5 bases and J by 3 bases, with 10 bases between them. The CDR3 totals 13 residues. The V gene's germline CDR1 is SGHTA and CDR2 FQGTGA. The variable domain in full, completed from reference TRBV7-3 and TRBJ1-1, reads GAGVSQTPSNKVTEKGKYVELRCDPISGHTALYWYRQSLGQGPEFLIYFQGTGAADDSGLPNDRFFAVRPEGSVSTLKIQRTERGDSAVYLCASSGSGYTEAFFGQGTRLTVV.

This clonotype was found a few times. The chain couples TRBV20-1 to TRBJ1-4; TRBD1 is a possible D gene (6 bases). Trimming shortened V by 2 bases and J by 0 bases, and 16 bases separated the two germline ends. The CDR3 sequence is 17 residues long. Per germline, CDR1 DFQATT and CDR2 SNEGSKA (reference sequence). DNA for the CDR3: TGCAGTGCTAGATTCCCAACAGGGTTTCCAACTAATGAAAAACTGTTTTTT. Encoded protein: CSARFPTGFPTNEKLFF.

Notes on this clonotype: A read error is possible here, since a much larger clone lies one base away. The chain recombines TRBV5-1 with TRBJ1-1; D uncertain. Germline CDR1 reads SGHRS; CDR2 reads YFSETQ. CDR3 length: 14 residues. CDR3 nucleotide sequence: TGCGCCACCAGCTTGGCCAGGAGGGCCACTGAAGCTTTCTTT. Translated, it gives CATSLARRATEAFF.